This T cell receptor beta chain was observed in a study of T-cell memory formation after mild COVID-19 (dated by TCRdb to about 2021). About the full investigation: TCR sequence clusters from the two donors were largely donor specific. In two donors, T-cell clones that expanded and contracted after mild COVID-19 were tracked by sequencing TCRalpha and TCRbeta repertoires over time. Two young, previously healthy adult volunteers, one female and one male, were included in the cohort.

Summary of the overall study and its limitations: Some responding clones were detected in pre-infection memory, which suggested that pre-existing cross-reactive memory T cells had joined the SARS-CoV-2 response. Whether the second-wave clones peaking on day 37 were SARS-CoV-2 specific was not confirmed. The study covered only two mild cases, and larger cohorts including severe cases with pre-infection samples were considered necessary. Clones contracting from day 15 to 85 had balanced CD4/CD8 phenotypes, while a second wave expanding from day 15 to 37 was biased towards CD4+. Contracting CD4+ clones were located mainly in the CM and EM memory subsets, whereas CD8+ clones were found to be enriched in EMRA.

Ficoll-Paque density gradient centrifugation was the method used to isolate PBMCs. Sequenced on an Illumina NovaSeq 6000. Using 5'RACE with constant-segment primers, TCRalpha and TCRbeta cDNA libraries were constructed, with sample barcodes and unique molecular identifiers added in the process. Trizol reagent was used to extract RNA from every sample. Amplification of the libraries took two PCR steps, and the second step added a second sample barcode plus Illumina TruSeq adapters. The libraries were sequenced on an Illumina NovaSeq using 2 x 150 bp paired-end reads. From the authors' description of their analysis: The reads were demultiplexed and collapsed into UMI-guided consensus sequences using migec v1.2.7. Using mixcr v2.1.11, the UMI consensuses were aligned to TRA and TRB V and J templates and assembled into clonotypes. Expanded or contracted clonotypes were those called significant by both edgeR and NoisET, with noise models trained on biological replicates. For edgeR calls, the cutoffs were a false discovery rate-adjusted p below 0.01 and a log2 fold-change threshold of 1. PCA with hierarchical clustering of max-normalized trajectories of the 1000 most abundant clonotypes was used as exploratory dynamics analysis. Each responding clone was given a CD4 or CD8 phenotype based on the CD4+ and CD8+ repertoires, which had been sequenced separately. TCRdb handled the public reads itself, with Q25 trimming in fastp and clone calling in MiXCR, and kept productive beta chains. CDR3 protein duplicates are merged, each entry listing the most common genes and DNA. In this record, the V and J calls reflect TCRdb's handling and not the investigators' own analysis. The sample contains 100,000 to 150,000 distinct CDR3 sequences, approximately 15% of them found a single time. The ten largest clones capture about 15% of the sample.

Notes on this clonotype: It has no known antigen specificity. No per-base quality is available; no much larger clone lies one base away.

For CDR1 and CDR2, the germline V gene (reference sequence) lists LGHDT and YNNKEL. At the junction V is shortened by 4 bases and J by 2 bases, with 12 bases in between. Inclusive of the bounding cysteine and phenylalanine, the CDR3 is 16 residues long. The kept DNA is CDR3 alone, 48 bases in frame from the first base. This TCR came from an adult woman who had mild COVID-19 (a few samples of this study predate the infection). The sample titles of this study are shuffled in the database, so cell type and time point are left out; the donor was told from shared clones. The sample was PBMCs or a T cell subset sorted from them (not recorded which). The chain is encoded by TRBV3-1 joined to TRBJ2-6, with the D gene not confidently named. The CDR3 region reads CASSRSLSPGANVLTF. Here is the DNA: TGTGCCAGCAGCCGAAGCCTCTCCCCTGGGGCCAACGTCCTGACTTTC.